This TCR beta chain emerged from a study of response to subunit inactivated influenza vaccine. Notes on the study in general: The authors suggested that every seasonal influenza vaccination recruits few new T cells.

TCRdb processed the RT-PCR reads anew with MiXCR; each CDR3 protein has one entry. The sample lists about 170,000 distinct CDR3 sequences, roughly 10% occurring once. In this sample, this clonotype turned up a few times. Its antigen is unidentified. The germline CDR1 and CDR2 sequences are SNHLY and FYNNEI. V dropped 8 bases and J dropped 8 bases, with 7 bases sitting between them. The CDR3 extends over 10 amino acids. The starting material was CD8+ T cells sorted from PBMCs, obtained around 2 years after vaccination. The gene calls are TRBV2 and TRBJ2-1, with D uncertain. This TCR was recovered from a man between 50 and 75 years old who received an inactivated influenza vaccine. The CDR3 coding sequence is TGTGCCAGCGCTGACGATGAGCAGTTCTTC. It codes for CASADDEQFF.